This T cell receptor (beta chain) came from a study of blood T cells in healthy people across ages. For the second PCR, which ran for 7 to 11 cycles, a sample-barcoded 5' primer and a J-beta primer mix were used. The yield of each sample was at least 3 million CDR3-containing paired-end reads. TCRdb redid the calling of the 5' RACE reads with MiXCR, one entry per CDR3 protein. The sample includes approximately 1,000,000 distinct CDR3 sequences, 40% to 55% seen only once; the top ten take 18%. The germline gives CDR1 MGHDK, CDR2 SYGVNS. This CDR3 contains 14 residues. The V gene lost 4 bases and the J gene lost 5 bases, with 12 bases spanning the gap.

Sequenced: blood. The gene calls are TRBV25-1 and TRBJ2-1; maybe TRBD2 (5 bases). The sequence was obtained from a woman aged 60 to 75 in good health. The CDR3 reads CASSAGGSDNEQFF. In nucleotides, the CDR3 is TGTGCCAGCAGTGCAGGCGGGTCCGACAATGAGCAGTTCTTC.